The 9 T cell receptor beta chains below come from one sample, sequenced in a study of blood T cell repertoires in COVID-19. Using immunoSEQ multiplex PCR, the repertoire was profiled, and TCRdb retains in-frame clones only, with some absent. The sample carries 70,000 to 90,000 clones, roughly 80% recorded once. The sample comprised peripheral blood. The receptors come from a human donor in a cohort sampled during active COVID-19.

CDR3 nucleotides: TGTGCCAGCAGCTACGCCGGGACAGGGGGCGCCGAGCAGTACTTC. Protein product: CASSYAGTGGAEQYF. The V and J genes are TRBV28 and TRBJ2-7; 12 nucleotides match TRBD1. With V trimmed by 6 bases and J by 6 bases, 9 bases remained unmatched. There are 15 residues in the CDR3. In germline, CDR1 is MDHEN, CDR2 SYDVKM.

The V call is TRBV19, the J call TRBJ2-1; TRBD2 agrees at 8 bases. V lost 9 bases to trimming and J lost 4 bases; unmatched junction nucleotides: 14. Germline CDR1 and CDR2: LNHDA and SQIVND (reference sequence). This CDR3 is 16 amino acids long. The CDR3 reads CASAAGREGFYNEQFF. CDR3 bases: TGTGCCAGCGCGGCAGGACGGGAGGGGTTTTACAATGAGCAGTTCTTC.

This clone has just a few counts. The CDR3 sequence is CASSGQGYGYTF. CDR3 DNA: TGTGCCAGCAGTGGACAGGGCTATGGCTACACCTTC. This chain links TRBV2 with TRBJ1-2, with 7 bases identical to TRBD1. The CDR3 spans 12 residues. V was pared by 4 bases and J by 4 bases, with 0 bases of the junction left unmatched. CDR1 SNHLY and CDR2 FYNNEI come from the germline V gene.

This clone was detected once. The chain has TRBV7-9 and TRBJ2-1, with TRBD1 matching 9 bases. Per the germline V gene, CDR1 is SEHNR and CDR2 is FQNEAQ (reference sequence). The CDR3 is 17 residues long. Unmatched junction bases numbered 9, after V lost 5 bases and J lost 1 base. CDR3: CASSSNRGQGSYNEQFF. The CDR3 bases are TGTGCCAGCAGCAGCAACAGGGGGCAAGGGTCCTACAATGAGCAGTTCTTC.

The rearrangement links TRBV6-5 to TRBJ1-2, with D maybe TRBD1 (5 bases). The germline gives CDR1 MNHEY, CDR2 SVGAGI. V lost 0 bases and J 6 bases, leaving 11 bases between the germline ends. The CDR3 has 14 amino acids. In DNA, the CDR3 is TGTGCCAGCAGTTACTCGTTCTGGGGGGATGGCTACACCTTC. It codes for CASSYSFWGDGYTF.

J is TRBJ2-7 and V is TRBV4-2; 7 nucleotides match TRBD2. The germline CDR1 and CDR2 sequences are LGHNA and YNFKEQ. The CDR3 contains 15 residues. V shed 0 bases and J 5 bases; nucleotides not matched to a gene: 7. CDR3 sequence (DNA): TGTGCCAGCAGCCAAGAGTCGCGGGAGTTCGACGAGCAGTACTTC. It is translated as CASSQESREFDEQYF.

V and J are TRBV6-5 and TRBJ2-5; D might be TRBD2 (7 bases). Germline CDR1 is MNHEY and CDR2 is SVGAGI. The germline V and J ends were trimmed by 8 bases and 2 bases, with 18 bases remaining between them. This CDR3 has 15 residues. The CDR3 sequence is CASSRGRDNQETQYF. CDR3 DNA sequence: TGTGCCAGCTCTCGAGGGAGGGACAATCAAGAGACCCAGTACTTC.

J is TRBJ2-7 and V is TRBV7-8, with D possibly TRBD2 on 6 matching bases. V was shortened by 5 bases and J by 3 bases, with 14 bases between the two germline ends. This CDR3 is built from 14 residues. Germline V lookup: CDR1 SGHVS, CDR2 FQNEAQ. The CDR3 coding sequence is TGTGCCAGCAGCCTATCTCGGGAGAACTACGAGCAGTACTTC. Its protein is CASSLSRENYEQYF. Drawing the rest from reference TRBV7-8 and TRBJ2-7, the complete variable domain is GAGVSQSPRYKVAKRGQDVALRCDPISGHVSLFWYQQALGQGPEFLTYFQNEAQLDKSGLPSDRFFAERPEGSVSTLKIQRTQQEDSAVYLCASSLSRENYEQYFGPGTRLTVT.

The V call is TRBV7-9, the J call TRBJ1-1, with TRBD1 identical over 7 bases. The V segment lost 2 bases and the J segment 7 bases; nucleotides outside the gene matches: 4. This CDR3 comprises 13 residues. Germline V gene sequence: CDR1 SEHNR, CDR2 FQNEAQ (reference sequence). CDR3 DNA: TGTGCCAGCAGCTTAAGACAGGGCAATGAAGCTTTCTTT. This gives the protein CASSLRQGNEAFF. The full variable domain, its missing parts supplied by reference TRBV7-9 and TRBJ1-1, is DTGVSQNPRHKITKRGQNVTFRCDPISEHNRLYWYRQTLGQGPEFLTYFQNEAQLEKSRLLSDRFSAERPKGSFSTLEIQRTEQGDSAMYLCASSLRQGNEAFFGQGTRLTVV.